These 24 T cell receptor beta chains were sequenced from one sample in a study of cytomegalovirus exposure and HLA in healthy donors. Generated by immunoSEQ multiplex PCR, the TCRdb table keeps only in-frame clones and is missing some. The table records approximately 150,000 clones, about 90% of them present only once. Sequenced material: PBMCs. The receptors stem from a woman aged 18-30 years in good health and CMV-seropositive.

The gene calls are TRBV7-2 and TRBJ1-1; 8 positions match TRBD1. After removal of 4 bases from V and 4 bases from J, the junction contained 14 bases not matched to a gene. The CDR3 is made up of 17 amino acids. CDR1 and CDR2 from the germline V gene are SGHTA and FQGNSA. The CDR3 region has the DNA TGTGCCAGCAGCTCTAGAGGGACAGGACGCATGGGCACTGAAGCTTTCTTT. Protein product: CASSSRGTGRMGTEAFF.

The CDR3 DNA is TGTGCCAGCAGTGAAGGGGGGCCCTACGAGCAGTACTTC. The encoded protein is CASSEGGPYEQYF. The V and J genes are TRBV6-1 and TRBJ2-7, with TRBD1 as a possible D gene (6 bases). The V and J ends lost 1 base and 2 bases respectively, with 6 bases between them. Germline V gene sequence: CDR1 MNHNS, CDR2 SASEGT. The CDR3 runs to 13 residues.

The J gene is TRBJ2-7, the V gene TRBV2, with TRBD1 identical over 9 bases. CDR3 length: 15 residues. The germline V gene encodes CDR1 SNHLY and CDR2 FYNNEI. With V trimmed by 7 bases and J by 1 base, 8 bases remained unmatched. Here the CDR3 reads CASTWGQGGSYEQYF. The CDR3 nucleotides read TGTGCCAGCACCTGGGGACAGGGTGGATCCTACGAGCAGTACTTC.

The rearrangement links TRBV5-1 to TRBJ2-7; 7 bases are shared with TRBD2. After removal of 4 bases from V and 5 bases from J, the junction contained 15 bases not matched to a gene. This CDR3 is 16 amino acids long. The germline gives CDR1 SGHRS, CDR2 YFSETQ. The CDR3 spells CASSTRGGGRMDEQYF. In DNA form, the CDR3 reads TGCGCCAGCAGCACCCGAGGCGGGGGTCGGATGGACGAGCAGTACTTC.

This clone was counted only a few times. This chain joins TRBV6-1 and TRBJ2-7, with 9 bases aligning to TRBD2. Germline loops: CDR1 MNHNS, CDR2 SASEGT. This CDR3 spans 15 amino acids. V was clipped by 7 bases and J by 7 bases; unmatched bases: 14. CDR3 nucleotides: TGTGCCAGCATTCCGGAGGGACTAGCTCCGGGTGAGCAGTACTTC. Translation gives CASIPEGLAPGEQYF.

The genes are TRBV10-1 and TRBJ2-7, with TRBD1 matching over 8 bases. The V segment lost 3 bases and the J segment 3 bases; nucleotides outside the gene matches: 7. Germline CDR1 and CDR2: WNHNN and SYGVQD (reference sequence). This CDR3 has 15 residues. The CDR3 loop reads CASSESGTGDYEQYF. CDR3 sequence (DNA): TGCGCCAGCAGTGAATCCGGGACAGGAGACTACGAGCAGTACTTC.

This sequence joins TRBV7-6 and TRBJ2-3, with TRBD2 identical over 10 bases. Looked up from germline, CDR1 is SGHVS and CDR2 is FNYEAQ. The CDR3 consists of 15 residues. V lost 1 base and J lost 4; bases outside the gene matches: 2. In DNA, the CDR3 is TGTGCCAGCAGCTTAGGGACTAGCGGTCCAGATACGCAGTATTTT. It specifies CASSLGTSGPDTQYF.

The chain is built from TRBV11-2 and TRBJ2-5, with 9 bases matching TRBD1. Looked up from germline, CDR1 is SGHAT and CDR2 is FQNNGV. The CDR3 sequence is 14 residues long. The V gene end was trimmed by 4 bases and the J gene end by 5 bases; junction bases not matched to a gene: 5. DNA for the CDR3: TGTGCCAGCAGCTACAGGGGGCGGTTGGAGACCCAGTACTTC. Protein product: CASSYRGRLETQYF.

J is TRBJ1-1 and V is TRBV5-4, with 8 nucleotides matching TRBD1. CDR1 and CDR2 from the germline V gene are SGHNT and YYREEE (reference sequence). Trimming removed 3 bases from V and 3 bases from J; junction bases left unmatched: 7. The CDR3 loop spans 15 amino acids. The DNA of the CDR3 is TGTGCCAGCAGCTCCCGGACAGGGATGGACACTGAAGCTTTCTTT. Translating it yields CASSSRTGMDTEAFF.

The rearrangement joins TRBV11-1 to TRBJ1-5; a possible D gene is TRBD1 (5 bases). This CDR3 contains 14 residues. Germline V gene sequence: CDR1 SGHAT, CDR2 FQDESV (reference sequence). Trimming took 6 bases from V and 3 from J, leaving 12 bases between them. CDR3 loop: CASSKTGHNQPQHF. The DNA for the CDR3 is TGTGCCAGCAGTAAAACAGGTCACAATCAGCCCCAGCATTTT.

This chain joins TRBV10-1 and TRBJ1-5; the match to TRBD1 covers 7 bases. The germline V gene encodes CDR1 WNHNN and CDR2 SYGVQD (reference sequence). The CDR3 spans 16 residues. V lost 0 bases, J lost 5 bases, and 7 bases stayed unmatched. In nucleotides, the CDR3 is TGCGCCAGCAGTGAGTCGATGGGACAGTGCGATCAGCCCCAGCATTTT. This translates into CASSESMGQCDQPQHF.

The gene calls are TRBV7-9 and TRBJ2-7; 11 bases agree with TRBD2. V trimming: 5 bases; J trimming: 3 bases; junction bases outside the gene matches: 12. The CDR3 is 17 amino acids. CDR1 is SEHNR and CDR2 is FQNEAQ in the germline V gene (reference sequence). The DNA of the CDR3 is TGTGCCAGCAGCCAAGGGTTTGCGGGACTAGCGGACTACGAGCAGTACTTC. Protein product: CASSQGFAGLADYEQYF.

This chain links TRBV2 with TRBJ1-2; unclear D gene. CDR1 and CDR2 (germline): SNHLY, FYNNEI. The V and J ends lost 6 bases and 6 bases respectively, with 14 bases between them. This CDR3 spans 13 amino acids. In nucleotides, the CDR3 is TGTGCCAGCAGGGGTTGGGGAGGAGATGGCTACACCTTC. Encoded protein: CASRGWGGDGYTF.

V is TRBV10-3 and J is TRBJ1-2; no clear D gene. The CDR3 sequence is 16 residues long. Germline V CDR1 and CDR2: ENHRY, SYGVKD. With 2 bases removed from V and 8 bases from J, the gap between germline ends came to 21 bases. In DNA form, the CDR3 reads TGTGCCATCAGTGAGGACCCCCCTTCAACTTTACAGGGCTACACCTTC. This encodes CAISEDPPSTLQGYTF.

This clone was seen once. The chain employs TRBV11-3 and TRBJ2-2; D not certain. Germline lookup yields CDR1 SGHNT and CDR2 YENEEA. The V end lost 1 base, the J end lost 4 bases, and 7 bases lay between the germline ends. The CDR3 totals 14 residues. The CDR3 region is CASSLGHGTGELFF. For the CDR3, the DNA is TGTGCCAGCAGCTTAGGTCACGGCACCGGGGAGCTGTTTTTT.

The V gene is TRBV7-8, the J gene TRBJ2-1, with D unclear. Germline CDR1 is SGHVS and CDR2 is FQNEAQ. The length of the CDR3 is 14 residues. V gave up 1 base and J gave up 2 bases, with 6 bases separating them. Here the CDR3 reads CASSLVSAYNEQFF. The CDR3 DNA is TGTGCCAGCAGCTTAGTTTCGGCCTACAATGAGCAGTTCTTC. Full variable domain (remainder filled in from reference TRBV7-8 and TRBJ2-1): GAGVSQSPRYKVAKRGQDVALRCDPISGHVSLFWYQQALGQGPEFLTYFQNEAQLDKSGLPSDRFFAERPEGSVSTLKIQRTQQEDSAVYLCASSLVSAYNEQFFGPGTRLTVL.

V usage is TRBV27 and J usage is TRBJ2-7; TRBD2 agrees at 15 bases. V lost 5 bases and J lost 1; bases outside the gene matches: 3. There are 16 residues in the CDR3. From germline, CDR1 is MNHEY and CDR2 SMNVEV (reference sequence). The CDR3 sequence is CASSPGLAGGSYEQYF. The CDR3 nucleotides read TGTGCCAGCAGTCCAGGACTAGCGGGAGGGTCCTACGAGCAGTACTTC.

This sequence joins TRBV2 and TRBJ1-1; TRBD1 might be the D (5 bases). Germline V CDR1 and CDR2: SNHLY, FYNNEI. The V end lost 10 bases, the J end lost 3 bases, and 15 bases lay between the germline ends. The CDR3 is 13 residues long. The CDR3 DNA reads TGTGCCAACCGGACCGGGGGGGACACTGAAGCTTTCTTT. Protein product: CANRTGGDTEAFF.

The chain uses TRBV9 and TRBJ2-5; 7 nucleotides line up with TRBD1. Germline CDR1 is SGDLS and CDR2 is YYNGEE. This CDR3 is built from 15 residues. With V trimmed by 0 bases and J by 5 bases, 7 bases remained unmatched. CDR3 loop: CASSVATGASETQYF. The CDR3 bases are TGTGCCAGCAGCGTAGCTACAGGGGCGAGTGAGACCCAGTACTTC.

A remark on this clone: This specimen includes other DNA sequences encoding the same CDR3. The J gene is TRBJ2-7, the V gene TRBV7-6; 8 bases match TRBD2. V shed 1 base and J 2 bases; nucleotides not matched to a gene: 13. CDR3 length: 18 residues. In germline, CDR1 is SGHVS, CDR2 FNYEAQ. The CDR3 here is CASSLGVVAGISTYEQYF. The CDR3 nucleotides read TGTGCCAGCAGCTTAGGTGTAGTAGCGGGGATAAGTACCTACGAGCAGTACTTC.

This chain joins TRBV2 and TRBJ2-4, with 7 bases lining up with TRBD2. Germline V gene data show CDR1 as SNHLY and CDR2 as FYNNEI. The CDR3 totals 14 residues. V lost 9 bases and J lost 0; bases outside the gene matches: 5. The CDR3 sequence: CASTSVLAKNIQYF. DNA of the CDR3: TGTGCCAGTACTAGCGTTTTAGCCAAAAACATTCAGTACTTC.

The chain combines TRBV4-1 with TRBJ2-1, with TRBD2 identical over 7 bases. CDR1 and CDR2 (germline): MGHRA, YSYEKL. J gave up 4 bases and V 0 bases, and 6 bases lay outside the gene matches. The CDR3 sequence is 16 residues long. The CDR3 reads CASSQDRLARYNEQFF. The CDR3 DNA is TGCGCCAGCAGCCAAGACCGACTAGCTAGGTACAATGAGCAGTTCTTC.

A word on this clone: Other DNA variants within this sample encode the same CDR3. The chain joins TRBV18 to TRBJ1-1, with D possibly matching TRBD1 (5 bases). CDR1 KGHSH and CDR2 LQKENI come from the germline V gene. V was trimmed by 1 base and J by 1 base, leaving 7 bases between them. The CDR3 length is 14 residues. As DNA, the CDR3 is TGTGCCAGCTCACCACTGGACAAGAACACTGAAGCTTTCTTT. Residues: CASSPLDKNTEAFF.

J is TRBJ2-7 and V is TRBV30; 8 bases are a match to TRBD1. Germline V CDR1 and CDR2: GTSNPN, SVGIG (reference sequence). The CDR3 sequence is 12 residues long. V shed 3 bases and J 5 bases; nucleotides not matched to a gene: 3. CDR3 in amino acids: CAWSRQGNEQYF. For the CDR3, the DNA is TGTGCCTGGAGCAGACAGGGGAACGAGCAGTACTTC.